This T cell receptor beta chain was obtained from a study of cytomegalovirus exposure and HLA in healthy donors. This CDR3 has 15 amino acids. Germline loops: CDR1 MGHDK, CDR2 SYGVNS. V was clipped by 10 bases and J by 8 bases; unmatched bases: 15. Study-level findings and limits: Accurate HLA-A and HLA-B prediction from TCR beta sequences was reported for most subjects.

The PCR made use of 60 Vbeta and 13 Jbeta primers. Assay used: immunoSEQ multiplex PCR; TCRdb lists only in-frame clones, some missing. This table has more than 80,000 clones, about 78% appearing once. A word on this clone: Its antigen is undetermined.

The sequenced material came from PBMCs. The sequence was collected from a woman in her 40s in good health and CMV-seropositive. This sequence joins TRBV25-1 and TRBJ1-4, with 8 positions matching TRBD1. The CDR3 bases are TGTGCCACCCAAAGGGGAGGACAGGGTACGGAAAAACTGTTTTTT. Its translation: CATQRGGQGTEKLFF.